Listed here are 21 T cell receptor beta chains from one sample, sequenced in a study of cytomegalovirus exposure and HLA in healthy donors. TCRdb keeps only in-frame clones here, not all; method: immunoSEQ multiplex PCR. The repertoire includes fewer than 120,000 clones, roughly 90% of them detected once, and about 1.5% sits in the top ten. The sequenced sample was PBMCs. All receptors come from a woman under 40 in good health and CMV-seropositive.

The CDR3 protein is CASSLQGQGAMGANVLTF. CDR3 nucleotide sequence: TGCGCCAGCAGCTTGCAGGGACAGGGGGCTATGGGGGCCAACGTCCTGACTTTC. The rearrangement links TRBV5-1 to TRBJ2-6, with TRBD1 matching over 12 bases. The germline CDR1 and CDR2 sequences are SGHRS and YFSETQ. The CDR3 runs to 18 residues. V dropped 1 base and J dropped 4; count of bases not matched to a gene: 6. The whole variable domain, filled in from reference TRBV5-1 and TRBJ2-6, reads KAGVTQTPRYLIKTRGQQVTLSCSPISGHRSVSWYQQTPGQGLQFLFEYFSETQRNKGNFPGRFSGRQFSNSRSEMNVSTLELGDSALYLCASSLQGQGAMGANVLTFGAGSRLTVL.

The chain couples TRBV5-1 to TRBJ2-5, with TRBD2 as a possible D gene (6 bases). V was cut by 7 bases and J by 1 base, with 17 bases left in between. Germline V CDR1 and CDR2: SGHRS, YFSETQ. CDR3 length: 15 residues. CDR3 coding DNA: TGCGCCAGCCGGAGGGAAGCCAACTTCCAAGAGACCCAGTACTTC. Encoded protein: CASRREANFQETQYF.

The chain carries TRBV5-1 and TRBJ1-1; TRBD1 might be the D (6 bases). Germline CDR1 SGHRS, CDR2 YFSETQ. V was shortened by 1 base and J by 2 bases, with 12 bases between the two germline ends. CDR3 length: 15 amino acids. The CDR3 region has the DNA TGCGCCAGCAGCTTGTCCGGGACACCCAACACTGAAGCTTTCTTT. Translating it yields CASSLSGTPNTEAFF. Full variable domain (rest looked up from reference TRBV5-1 and TRBJ1-1): KAGVTQTPRYLIKTRGQQVTLSCSPISGHRSVSWYQQTPGQGLQFLFEYFSETQRNKGNFPGRFSGRQFSNSRSEMNVSTLELGDSALYLCASSLSGTPNTEAFFGQGTRLTVV.

This rearrangement joins TRBV27 to TRBJ1-1, with 8 bases aligning to TRBD1. The V segment lost 7 bases and the J segment 10 bases; nucleotides outside the gene matches: 5. The germline V gene encodes CDR1 MNHEY and CDR2 SMNVEV (reference sequence). The CDR3 runs to 11 residues. The CDR3 spells CASTGGAVAFF. CDR3 DNA sequence: TGTGCCAGCACAGGGGGCGCGGTAGCTTTCTTT.

CDR3 in DNA: TGCGCCAGCAGCTTGGCCCGAGAGGGACAGACTGAAGCTTTCTTT. This codes for CASSLAREGQTEAFF. The chain joins TRBV5-1 to TRBJ1-1; 7 nucleotides agree with TRBD1. The CDR3 length is 15 residues. V was pared by 0 bases and J by 5 bases, with 7 bases of the junction left unmatched. The germline CDR1 and CDR2 sequences are SGHRS and YFSETQ.

The chain couples TRBV7-9 to TRBJ2-6; 8 positions match TRBD1. Germline lookup yields CDR1 SEHNR and CDR2 FQNEAQ (reference sequence). CDR3 size: 19 residues. V lost 5 bases and J lost 0; bases outside the gene matches: 12. CDR3 region: CASSPTSRTGSSGANVLTF. The CDR3 DNA is TGTGCCAGCAGCCCGACCTCCCGGACAGGGTCCTCTGGGGCCAACGTCCTGACTTTC.

The chain's CDR3 is CASSSGRSSYEQYF. CDR3 bases: TGTGCCAGCAGTTCCGGTCGGAGCTCCTACGAGCAGTACTTC. This chain connects TRBV7-4 to TRBJ2-7; D call uncertain. Trimming left V 6 bases short and J 0 bases short, with 12 bases between. Germline CDR1 is SGHVT and CDR2 is SQSDAQ. This CDR3 contains 14 residues.

The rearrangement links TRBV10-3 to TRBJ2-7, with 8 bases matching TRBD2. Germline V lookup: CDR1 ENHRY, CDR2 SYGVKD. With 2 bases clipped from V and 5 bases from J, the junction kept 2 bases outside the gene matches. The CDR3 length is 13 residues. As DNA, the CDR3 is TGTGCCATCAGTGAGAGCGGGAGTAACGAGCAGTACTTC. This sequence encodes CAISESGSNEQYF.

The gene calls are TRBV11-1 and TRBJ2-7, with D tentatively TRBD1 (5 bases). Germline lookup yields CDR1 SGHAT and CDR2 FQDESV (reference sequence). V lost 6 bases, J lost 2 bases, and 11 bases lay in between. This CDR3 comprises 13 residues. CDR3 DNA: TGTGCCAGCAGTCTACAGGAAGCCTACGAGCAGTACTTC. Protein sequence: CASSLQEAYEQYF.

The chain couples TRBV6-5 to TRBJ2-3; D is possibly TRBD2 (5 bases). Germline V CDR1 and CDR2: MNHEY, SVGAGI. The CDR3 sequence is 14 residues long. Deletions cut 2 bases from V and 4 bases from J, with 10 bases between. DNA for the CDR3: TGTGCCAGCAGTTACGTCGGGGATTCAGATACGCAGTATTTT. Translating gives CASSYVGDSDTQYF.

V usage is TRBV2 and J usage is TRBJ2-1, with 8 bases that match TRBD2. Per the germline V gene, CDR1 is SNHLY and CDR2 is FYNNEI. Germline trimming cut 3 bases from V and 9 bases from J; bases unmatched to any gene: 7. CDR3 length equals 14 residues. Written as DNA, the CDR3 is TGTGCCAGCAGTGATAGCGGGGCGAGGAGTGAGCAGTTCTTC. The encoded protein is CASSDSGARSEQFF.

The chain links TRBV27 to TRBJ1-6; no firm D call. Per germline, CDR1 MNHEY and CDR2 SMNVEV (reference sequence). Trimming removed 3 bases from V and 7 bases from J, with 13 bases in between. There are 15 residues in the CDR3. CDR3: CASSFTRGSNSPLHF. CDR3 in DNA: TGTGCCAGCAGTTTCACTCGCGGGTCAAATTCACCCCTCCACTTT.

This chain joins TRBV19 and TRBJ2-2; perhaps TRBD2 as D (6 bases). The V end lost 7 bases, the J end lost 6 bases, and 18 bases lay between the germline ends. Germline V gives CDR1 LNHDA, CDR2 SQIVND (reference sequence). This CDR3 is built from 15 residues. CDR3 coding DNA: TGTGCCAGTATGCGTCCAGGAGGGATCGCCGGGGAGCTGTTTTTT. Translating it yields CASMRPGGIAGELFF.

The chain employs TRBV29-1 and TRBJ1-1; D gene unclear. Looked up from germline, CDR1 is SQVTM and CDR2 is ANQGSEA. The V gene lost 1 base and the J gene lost 9 bases, with 24 bases spanning the gap. The CDR3 covers 16 residues. CDR3 in amino acids: CSVEVSWRLRRGQAFF. CDR3 in DNA: TGCAGCGTTGAAGTCTCTTGGAGGCTGCGACGAGGCCAAGCTTTCTTT.

The CDR3 reads CASSEGLALAKNIQYF. For the CDR3, the DNA is TGTGCCAGCAGTGAAGGGCTAGCGCTAGCCAAAAACATTCAGTACTTC. The chain has TRBV6-1 and TRBJ2-4, with a weak D call TRBD2 (6 bases). Trimming stripped 1 base from V and 0 bases from J, with 10 bases between. The CDR3 contains 16 residues. The germline CDR1 and CDR2 sequences are MNHNS and SASEGT.

The chain is built from TRBV6-5 and TRBJ2-5; TRBD1 matches 7 bases. Germline assignment: CDR1 MNHEY and CDR2 SVGAGI. The CDR3 has 11 residues. With V trimmed by 4 bases and J by 12 bases, 5 bases remained unmatched. The CDR3 region is CASSFRGGEYF. DNA for the CDR3: TGTGCCAGCAGTTTCCGAGGGGGCGAGTACTTC.

This chain connects TRBV4-3 to TRBJ2-7; 7 bases are shared with TRBD1. The CDR3 is 15 residues long. With V trimmed by 3 bases and J by 2 bases, 7 bases remained unmatched. Germline assignment: CDR1 LGHNA and CDR2 YSLEER. Here the CDR3 reads CASSHDRAGTYEQYF. The CDR3 coding sequence is TGCGCCAGCAGCCACGACAGGGCAGGAACCTACGAGCAGTACTTC.

The chain uses TRBV18 and TRBJ2-7; D possibly corresponds to TRBD2 (5 bases). V lost 1 base and J 6 bases, leaving 10 bases between the germline ends. Germline lookup yields CDR1 KGHSH and CDR2 LQKENI. The CDR3 has 13 amino acids. The CDR3 coding sequence is TGTGCCAGCTCACCACTCGGTCTAGCCGAGCAGTACTTC. It translates to CASSPLGLAEQYF. Full variable domain (missing parts from reference TRBV18 and TRBJ2-7): NAGVMQNPRHLVRRRGQEARLRCSPMKGHSHVYWYRQLPEEGLKFMVYLQKENIIDESGMPKERFSAEFPKEGPSILRIQQVVRGDSAAYFCASSPLGLAEQYFGPGTRLTVT.

The chain recombines TRBV5-4 with TRBJ2-7; perhaps TRBD2 as D (6 bases). CDR1 is SGHNT and CDR2 is YYREEE in the germline V gene (reference sequence). Trimming pared 4 bases from V and 6 bases from J, leaving 14 bases between. This CDR3 contains 13 residues. The CDR3 is CASSPRGSSEQYF. CDR3 DNA: TGTGCCAGCAGCCCACGGGGGAGTAGCGAGCAGTACTTC. Based on the CDR3 plus reference TRBV5-4 and TRBJ2-7, the full variable domain is ETGVTQSPTHLIKTRGQQVTLRCSSQSGHNTVSWYQQALGQGPQFIFQYYREEENGRGNFPPRFSGLQFPNYSSELNVNALELDDSALYLCASSPRGSSEQYFGPGTRLTVT.

V is TRBV30 and J is TRBJ1-5, with D perhaps TRBD1 (6 bases). V was trimmed by 3 bases and J by 6 bases, leaving 18 bases between them. CDR3 length equals 15 residues. Germline V CDR1 and CDR2: GTSNPN, SVGIG (reference sequence). CDR3 bases: TGTGCCTGGAGGGAGACAGGAGGTCGGGGTCAGCCCCAGCATTTT. It translates to CAWRETGGRGQPQHF. The full variable domain, with the rest looked up from reference TRBV30 and TRBJ1-5, is SQTIHQWPATLVQPVGSPLSLECTVEGTSNPNLYWYRQAAGRGLQLLFYSVGIGQISSEVPQNLSASRPQDRQFILSSKKLLLSDSGFYLCAWRETGGRGQPQHFGDGTRLSIL.

This rearrangement joins TRBV6-6 to TRBJ2-2, with 12 bases fitting TRBD2. The CDR3 consists of 15 residues. The germline gives CDR1 MNHNY, CDR2 SVGAGI (reference sequence). The junction had 3 bases not matched to a gene; V was cut back by 6 bases and J by 4 bases. Here the CDR3 reads CASRLAGGPTGELFF. DNA of the CDR3: TGTGCCAGCAGACTAGCGGGAGGTCCCACCGGGGAGCTGTTTTTT.